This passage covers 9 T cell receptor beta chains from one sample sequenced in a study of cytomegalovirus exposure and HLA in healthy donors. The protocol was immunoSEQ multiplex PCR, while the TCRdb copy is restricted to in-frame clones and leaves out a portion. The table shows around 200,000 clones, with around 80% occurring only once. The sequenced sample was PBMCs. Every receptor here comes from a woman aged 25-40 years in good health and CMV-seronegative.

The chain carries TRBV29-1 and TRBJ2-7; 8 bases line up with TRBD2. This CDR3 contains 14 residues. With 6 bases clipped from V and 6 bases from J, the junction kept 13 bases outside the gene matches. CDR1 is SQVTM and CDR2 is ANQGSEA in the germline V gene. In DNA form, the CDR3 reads TGCAGCGTCTCCCCTTTCGGGGGGGAGGGCGAGCAGTACTTC. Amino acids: CSVSPFGGEGEQYF.

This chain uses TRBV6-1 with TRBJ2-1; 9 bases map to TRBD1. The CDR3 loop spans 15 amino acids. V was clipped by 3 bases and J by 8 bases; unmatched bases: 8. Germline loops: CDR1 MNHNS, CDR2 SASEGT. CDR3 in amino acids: CASSEFYRGLHEQFF. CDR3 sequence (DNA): TGTGCCAGCAGTGAGTTTTACAGGGGGCTCCATGAGCAGTTCTTC.

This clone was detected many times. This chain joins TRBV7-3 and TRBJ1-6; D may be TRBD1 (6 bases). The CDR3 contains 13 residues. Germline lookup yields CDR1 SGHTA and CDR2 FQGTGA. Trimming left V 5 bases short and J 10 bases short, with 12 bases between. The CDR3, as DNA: TGTGCCAGCAGCGAATACAGGGTCTCACCCCTCCACTTT. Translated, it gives CASSEYRVSPLHF. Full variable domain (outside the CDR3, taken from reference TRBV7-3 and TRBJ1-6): GAGVSQTPSNKVTEKGKYVELRCDPISGHTALYWYRQSLGQGPEFLIYFQGTGAADDSGLPNDRFFAVRPEGSVSTLKIQRTERGDSAVYLCASSEYRVSPLHFGNGTRLTVT.

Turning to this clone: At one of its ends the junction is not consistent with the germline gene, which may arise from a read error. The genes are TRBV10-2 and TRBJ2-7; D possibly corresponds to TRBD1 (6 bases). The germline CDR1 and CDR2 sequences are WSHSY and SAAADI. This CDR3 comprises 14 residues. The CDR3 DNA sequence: TGCGCCAGCAGCGAGTGGGGGCAGACCTACGAGCAGTACTTC. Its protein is CASSEWGQTYEQYF.

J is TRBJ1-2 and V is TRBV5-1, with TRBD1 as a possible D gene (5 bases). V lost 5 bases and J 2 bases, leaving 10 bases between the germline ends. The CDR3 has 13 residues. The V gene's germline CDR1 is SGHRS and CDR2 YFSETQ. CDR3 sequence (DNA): TGCGCCAGCAGAATCGGGGGGAACTATGGCTACACCTTC. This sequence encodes CASRIGGNYGYTF.

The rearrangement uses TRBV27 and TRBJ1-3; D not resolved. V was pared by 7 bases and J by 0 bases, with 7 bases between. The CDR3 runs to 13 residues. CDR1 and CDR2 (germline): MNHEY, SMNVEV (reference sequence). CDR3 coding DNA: TGTGCCAGCAAACCCGGCTCTGGAAACACCATATATTTT. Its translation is CASKPGSGNTIYF.

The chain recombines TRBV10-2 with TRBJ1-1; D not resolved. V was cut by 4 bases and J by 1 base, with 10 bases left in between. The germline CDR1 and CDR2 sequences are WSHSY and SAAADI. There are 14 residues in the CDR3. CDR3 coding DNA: TGCGCCAGCAGTGGTTTGGGGAGGAACACTGAAGCTTTCTTT. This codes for CASSGLGRNTEAFF.

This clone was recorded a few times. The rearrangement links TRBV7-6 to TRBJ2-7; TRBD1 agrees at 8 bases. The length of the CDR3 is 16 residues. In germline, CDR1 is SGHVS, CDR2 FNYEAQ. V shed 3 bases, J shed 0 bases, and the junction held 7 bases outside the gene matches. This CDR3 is CASSFGSGTGSYEQYF. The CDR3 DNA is TGTGCCAGCAGCTTTGGGTCCGGGACAGGCTCCTACGAGCAGTACTTC.

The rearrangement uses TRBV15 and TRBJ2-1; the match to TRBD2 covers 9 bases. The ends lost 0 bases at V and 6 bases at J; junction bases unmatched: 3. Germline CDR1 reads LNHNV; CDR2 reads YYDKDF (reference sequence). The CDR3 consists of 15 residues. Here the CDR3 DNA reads TGTGCCACCAGCAGAGATTTACTAGCGGGCAATGAGCAGTTCTTC. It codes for CATSRDLLAGNEQFF.